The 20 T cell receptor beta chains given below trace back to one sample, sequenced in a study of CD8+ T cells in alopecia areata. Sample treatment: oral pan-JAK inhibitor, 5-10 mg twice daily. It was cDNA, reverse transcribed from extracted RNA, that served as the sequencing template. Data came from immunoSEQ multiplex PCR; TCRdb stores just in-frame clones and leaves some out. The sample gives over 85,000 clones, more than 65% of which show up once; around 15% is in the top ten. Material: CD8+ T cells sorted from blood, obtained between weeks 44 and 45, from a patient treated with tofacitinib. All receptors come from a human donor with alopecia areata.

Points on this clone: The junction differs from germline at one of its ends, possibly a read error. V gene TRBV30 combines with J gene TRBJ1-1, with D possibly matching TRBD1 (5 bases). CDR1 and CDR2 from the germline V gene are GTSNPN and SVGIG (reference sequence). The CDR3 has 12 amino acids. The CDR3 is CQAGDQNTEAFF. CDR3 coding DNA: TGCCAGGCGGGGGACCAGAACACTGAAGCTTTCTTT. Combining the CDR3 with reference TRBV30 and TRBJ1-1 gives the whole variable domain SQTIHQWPATLVQPVGSPLSLECTVEGTSNPNLYWYRQAAGRGLQLLFYSVGIGQISSEVPQNLSASRPQDRQFILSSKKLLLSDSGFYLCQAGDQNTEAFFGQGTRLTVV.

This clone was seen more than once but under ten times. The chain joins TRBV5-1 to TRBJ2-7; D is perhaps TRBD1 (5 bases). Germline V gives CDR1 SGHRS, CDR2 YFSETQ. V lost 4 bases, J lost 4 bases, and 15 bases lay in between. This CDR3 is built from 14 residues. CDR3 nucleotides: TGCGCCAGCAGCGACCCCGACAGCCTGTACGAGCAGTACTTC. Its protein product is CASSDPDSLYEQYF.

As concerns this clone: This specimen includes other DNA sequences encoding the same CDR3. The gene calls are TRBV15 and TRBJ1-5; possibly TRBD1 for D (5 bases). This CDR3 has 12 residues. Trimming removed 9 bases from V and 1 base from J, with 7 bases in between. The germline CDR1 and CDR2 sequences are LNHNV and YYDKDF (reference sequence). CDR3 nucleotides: TGTGCCACACGGGACAGCAATCAGCCCCAGCATTTT. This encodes CATRDSNQPQHF.

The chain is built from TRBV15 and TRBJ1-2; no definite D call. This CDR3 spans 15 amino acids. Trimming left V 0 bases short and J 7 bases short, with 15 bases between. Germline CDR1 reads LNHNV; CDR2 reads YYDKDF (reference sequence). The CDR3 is CATSRDGLMGGGYTF. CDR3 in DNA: TGTGCCACCAGCAGAGATGGGTTGATGGGTGGTGGCTACACCTTC.

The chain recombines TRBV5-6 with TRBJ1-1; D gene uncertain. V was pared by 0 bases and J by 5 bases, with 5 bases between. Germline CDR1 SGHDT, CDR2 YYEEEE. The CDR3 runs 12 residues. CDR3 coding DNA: TGTGCCAGCAGCTTGGATGGGACTGAAGCTTTCTTT. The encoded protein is CASSLDGTEAFF.

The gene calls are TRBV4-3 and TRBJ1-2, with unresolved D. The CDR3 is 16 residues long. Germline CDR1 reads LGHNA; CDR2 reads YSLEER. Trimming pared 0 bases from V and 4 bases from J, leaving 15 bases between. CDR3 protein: CASSQDGTVVRYGYTF. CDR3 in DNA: TGCGCCAGCAGCCAAGATGGTACGGTAGTGCGCTATGGCTACACCTTC.

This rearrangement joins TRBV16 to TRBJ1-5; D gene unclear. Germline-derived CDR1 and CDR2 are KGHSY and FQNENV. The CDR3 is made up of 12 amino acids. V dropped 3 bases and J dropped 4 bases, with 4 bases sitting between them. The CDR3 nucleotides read TGTGCCAGCAGCCATTTGAATCAGCCCCAGCATTTT. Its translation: CASSHLNQPQHF. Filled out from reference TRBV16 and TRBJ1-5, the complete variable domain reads GEEVAQTPKHLVRGEGQKAKLYCAPIKGHSYVFWYQQVLKNEFKFLISFQNENVFDETGMPKERFSAKCLPNSPCSLEIQATKLEDSAVYFCASSHLNQPQHFGDGTRLSIL.

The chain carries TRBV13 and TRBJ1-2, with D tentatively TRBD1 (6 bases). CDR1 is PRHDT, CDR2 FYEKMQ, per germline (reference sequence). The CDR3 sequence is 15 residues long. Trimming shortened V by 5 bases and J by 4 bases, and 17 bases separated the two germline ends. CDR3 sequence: CASSRFSGGTYGYTF. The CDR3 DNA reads TGTGCCAGCAGCCGTTTCTCCGGGGGCACCTATGGCTACACCTTC.

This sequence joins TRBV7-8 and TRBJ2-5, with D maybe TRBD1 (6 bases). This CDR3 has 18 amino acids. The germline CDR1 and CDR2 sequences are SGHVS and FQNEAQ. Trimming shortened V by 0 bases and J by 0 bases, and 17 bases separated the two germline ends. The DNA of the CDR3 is TGTGCCAGCAGCTTAGCTCTCACAGGGATCGAGTACCAAGAGACCCAGTACTTC. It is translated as CASSLALTGIEYQETQYF.

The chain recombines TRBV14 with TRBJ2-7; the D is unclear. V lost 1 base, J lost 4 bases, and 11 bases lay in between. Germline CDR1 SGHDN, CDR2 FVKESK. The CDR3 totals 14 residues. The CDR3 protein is CASSQVMEPYEQYF. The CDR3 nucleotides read TGTGCCAGCAGCCAAGTAATGGAACCGTACGAGCAGTACTTC.

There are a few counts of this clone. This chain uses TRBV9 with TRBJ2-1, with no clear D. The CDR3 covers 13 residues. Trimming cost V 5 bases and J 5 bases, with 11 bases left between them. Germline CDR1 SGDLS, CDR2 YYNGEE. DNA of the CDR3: TGTGCCAGCAGTCCCCTTTCTAACAATGAGCAGTTCTTC. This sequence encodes CASSPLSNNEQFF. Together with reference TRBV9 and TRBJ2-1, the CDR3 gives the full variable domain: DSGVTQTPKHLITATGQRVTLRCSPRSGDLSVYWYQQSLDQGLQFLIQYYNGEERAKGNILERFSAQQFPDLHSELNLSSLELGDSALYFCASSPLSNNEQFFGPGTRLTVL.

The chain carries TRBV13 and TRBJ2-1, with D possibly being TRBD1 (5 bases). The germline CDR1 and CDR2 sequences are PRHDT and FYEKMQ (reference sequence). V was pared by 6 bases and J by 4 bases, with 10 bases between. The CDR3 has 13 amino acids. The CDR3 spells CASSSRDYNEQFF. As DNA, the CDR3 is TGTGCCAGCAGTTCCAGGGATTACAATGAGCAGTTCTTC.

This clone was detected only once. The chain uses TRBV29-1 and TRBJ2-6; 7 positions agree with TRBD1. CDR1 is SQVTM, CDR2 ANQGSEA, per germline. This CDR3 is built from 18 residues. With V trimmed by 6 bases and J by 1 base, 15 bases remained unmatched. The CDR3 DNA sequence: TGCAGCGTCACCGATCTCGACAGGGAGAGGTCTGGGGCCAACGTCCTGACTTTC. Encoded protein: CSVTDLDRERSGANVLTF.

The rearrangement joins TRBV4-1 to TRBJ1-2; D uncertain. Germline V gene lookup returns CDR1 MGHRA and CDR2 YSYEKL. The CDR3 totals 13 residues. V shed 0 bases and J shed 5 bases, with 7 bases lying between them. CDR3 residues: CASSQDSVYGYTF. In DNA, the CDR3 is TGCGCCAGCAGCCAAGATTCGGTATATGGCTACACCTTC.

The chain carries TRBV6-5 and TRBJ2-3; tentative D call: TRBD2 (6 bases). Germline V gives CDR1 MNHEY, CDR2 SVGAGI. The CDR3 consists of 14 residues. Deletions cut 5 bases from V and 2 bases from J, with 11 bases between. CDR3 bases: TGTGCCAGCAGTCCCCGGGACTTCACAGATACGCAGTATTTT. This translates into CASSPRDFTDTQYF.

CDR3 residues: CASSDSGISYEQYF. The CDR3 nucleotides read TGTGCCAGCAGTGATTCCGGGATTTCATACGAGCAGTACTTC. The chain combines TRBV25-1 with TRBJ2-7; the D gene is possibly TRBD2 (5 bases). V was trimmed by 3 bases and J by 4 bases, leaving 13 bases between them. The CDR3 is 14 amino acids. Germline V gene data show CDR1 as MGHDK and CDR2 as SYGVNS.

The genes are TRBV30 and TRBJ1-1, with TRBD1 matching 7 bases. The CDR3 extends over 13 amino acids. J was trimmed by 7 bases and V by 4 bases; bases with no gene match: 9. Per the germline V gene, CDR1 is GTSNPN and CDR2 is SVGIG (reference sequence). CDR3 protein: CAWTVAGGGEAFF. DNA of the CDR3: TGTGCCTGGACCGTTGCAGGGGGAGGTGAAGCTTTCTTT.

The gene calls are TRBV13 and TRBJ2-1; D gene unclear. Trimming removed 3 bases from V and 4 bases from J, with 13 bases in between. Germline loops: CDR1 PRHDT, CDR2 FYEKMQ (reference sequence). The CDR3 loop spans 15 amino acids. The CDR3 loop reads CASSLGTSRYNEQFF. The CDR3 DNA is TGTGCCAGCAGCTTGGGAACATCCAGATACAATGAGCAGTTCTTC. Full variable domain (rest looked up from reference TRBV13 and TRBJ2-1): AAGVIQSPRHLIKEKRETATLKCYPIPRHDTVYWYQQGPGQDPQFLISFYEKMQSDKGSIPDRFSAQQFSDYHSELNMSSLELGDSALYFCASSLGTSRYNEQFFGPGTRLTVL.

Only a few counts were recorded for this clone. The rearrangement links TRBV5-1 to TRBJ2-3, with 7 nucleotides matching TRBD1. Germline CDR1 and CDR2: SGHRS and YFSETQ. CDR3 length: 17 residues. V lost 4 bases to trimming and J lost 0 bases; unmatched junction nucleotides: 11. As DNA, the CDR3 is TGCGCCAGCAGCCGCGAGGGGGCCTACACTAGCACAGATACGCAGTATTTT. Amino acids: CASSREGAYTSTDTQYF.

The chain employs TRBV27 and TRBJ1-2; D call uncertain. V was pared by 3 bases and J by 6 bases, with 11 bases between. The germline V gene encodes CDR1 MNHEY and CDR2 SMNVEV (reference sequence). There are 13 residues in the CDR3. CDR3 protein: CASSFWGSNGYTF. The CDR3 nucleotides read TGTGCCAGCAGTTTTTGGGGTAGCAATGGCTACACCTTC.